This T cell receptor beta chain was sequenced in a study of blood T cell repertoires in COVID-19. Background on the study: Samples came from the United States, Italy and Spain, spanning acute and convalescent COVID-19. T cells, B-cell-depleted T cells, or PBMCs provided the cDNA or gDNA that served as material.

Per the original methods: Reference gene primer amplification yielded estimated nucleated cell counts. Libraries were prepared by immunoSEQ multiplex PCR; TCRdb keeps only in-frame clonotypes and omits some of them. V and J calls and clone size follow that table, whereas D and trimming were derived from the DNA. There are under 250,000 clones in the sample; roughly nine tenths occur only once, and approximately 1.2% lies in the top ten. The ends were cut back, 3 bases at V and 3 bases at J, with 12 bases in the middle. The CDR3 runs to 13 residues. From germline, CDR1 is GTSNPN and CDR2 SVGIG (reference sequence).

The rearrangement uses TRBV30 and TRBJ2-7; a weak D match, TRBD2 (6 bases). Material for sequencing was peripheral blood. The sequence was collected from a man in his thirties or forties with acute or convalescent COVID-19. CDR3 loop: CAWSLGLRYEQYF. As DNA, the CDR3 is TGTGCCTGGAGCCTTGGACTACGCTACGAGCAGTACTTC.